This TCR beta chain was identified in a study of Ad26.COV2.S vaccination and SARS-CoV-2 variants. About the study: The study gave Ad26.COV2.S intramuscularly, once or twice 56 days apart.

The treatment: some 20 received Ad26.COV2.S at low or high dose, single or two shots; 5 received placebo; per-sample allocation not given. Specimens were obtained on day 63 following the first vaccine or placebo injection. With regard to this clone: Antigen unknown.

Assay: immunoSEQ multiplex PCR; the TCRdb copy retains only in-frame clones and omits some. The sample holds roughly 250,000 clones, roughly 89% seen once. Findings and caveats of the study: Researchers reported similar non-spike TCR breadth in vaccine and placebo recipients. Estimates derived from TCR breadth and depth analyses may have underestimated total T cell responses.

The TCR sequence derives from a person aged 18 to 65 who received the Ad26.COV2.S COVID-19 vaccine or a placebo. Source: peripheral blood, taken in a trial of Ad26.COV2.S vaccine versus placebo.

CDR3 DNA: TGTGCCAGCAGTGACGACGGACAGGTCAATGGCTACACCTTC. It translates to CASSDDGQVNGYTF. J is TRBJ1-2 and V is TRBV6-4; 7 nucleotides agree with TRBD1. The CDR3 is 14 residues long. V dropped 2 bases and J dropped 6; count of bases not matched to a gene: 6. Germline CDR1 is MRHNA and CDR2 is SNTAGT.